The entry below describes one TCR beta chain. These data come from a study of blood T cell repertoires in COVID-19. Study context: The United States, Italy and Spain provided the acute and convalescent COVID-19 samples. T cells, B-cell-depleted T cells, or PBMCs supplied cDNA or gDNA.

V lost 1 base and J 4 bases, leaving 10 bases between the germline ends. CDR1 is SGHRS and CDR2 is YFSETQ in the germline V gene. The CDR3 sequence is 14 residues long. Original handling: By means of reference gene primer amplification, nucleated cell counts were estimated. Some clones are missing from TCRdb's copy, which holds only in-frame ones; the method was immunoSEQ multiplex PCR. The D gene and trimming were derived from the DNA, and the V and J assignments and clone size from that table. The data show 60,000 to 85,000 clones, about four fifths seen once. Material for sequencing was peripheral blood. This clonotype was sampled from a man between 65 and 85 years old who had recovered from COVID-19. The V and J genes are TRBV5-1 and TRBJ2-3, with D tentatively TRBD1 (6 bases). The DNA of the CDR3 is TGCGCCAGCAGCTTGACAGGGTTTGCAGATACGCAGTATTTT. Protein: CASSLTGFADTQYF.